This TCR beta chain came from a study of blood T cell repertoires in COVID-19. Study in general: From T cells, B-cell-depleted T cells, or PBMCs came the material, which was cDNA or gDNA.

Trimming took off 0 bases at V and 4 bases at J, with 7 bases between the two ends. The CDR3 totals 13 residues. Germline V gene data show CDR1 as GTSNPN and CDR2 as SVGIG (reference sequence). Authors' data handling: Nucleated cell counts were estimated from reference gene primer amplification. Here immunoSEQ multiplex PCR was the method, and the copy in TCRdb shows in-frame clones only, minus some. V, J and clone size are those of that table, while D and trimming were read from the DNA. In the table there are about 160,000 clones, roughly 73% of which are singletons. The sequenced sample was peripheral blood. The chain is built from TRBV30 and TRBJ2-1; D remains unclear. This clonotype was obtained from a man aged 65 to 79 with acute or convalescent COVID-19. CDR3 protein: CAWSVSEYNEQFF. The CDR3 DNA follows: TGTGCCTGGAGTGTAAGCGAGTACAATGAGCAGTTCTTC. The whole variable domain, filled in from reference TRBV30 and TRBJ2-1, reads SQTIHQWPATLVQPVGSPLSLECTVEGTSNPNLYWYRQAAGRGLQLLFYSVGIGQISSEVPQNLSASRPQDRQFILSSKKLLLSDSGFYLCAWSVSEYNEQFFGPGTRLTVL.